This T cell receptor (beta chain) was sequenced for a study of shared clonotypes between healthy human individuals. Study-level results: Sampling covered blood only; tissue repertoires likely differ.

Authors' processing steps: Filtering was not the same, since immunoSEQ gave junction-only sequences without quality scores. Sequencing was performed with immunoSEQ multiplex PCR; in TCRdb, only in-frame clones are kept and a portion is missing. That table is the source of V, J and clone size, and D and trimming were worked out from the DNA. The sample has over a million clones, approximately 97% seen once; the top ten hold about 1%. As concerns this clone: The antigen is undetermined.

The V segment lost 2 bases and the J segment 2 bases; nucleotides outside the gene matches: 3. The germline V gene has CDR1 LNHDA and CDR2 SQIVND (reference sequence). This CDR3 comprises 15 residues. From CD4+ cells came CD45RA+ naive and CD45RA-negative memory subsets. Sequenced: naive CD4+ T cells sorted from blood. As to subset: CD45RA+ positively selected. The chain carries TRBV19 and TRBJ1-5, with TRBD1 matching over 7 bases. The TCR comes from a man aged 30 to 39 in good health. The CDR3 coding sequence is TGTGCCAGTAGTATACGCAGGGGGGGCAATCAGCCCCAGCATTTT. This gives the protein CASSIRRGGNQPQHF.